The 28 T cell receptor beta chains below all came from one sample that was sequenced in a study of blood T cells in healthy people across ages. Next came a second PCR, run for about 7 to 12 cycles, which used a sample-barcoded 5' primer along with a J-beta primer mix. In TCRdb, the 5' RACE reads were re-called with MiXCR into one record per CDR3 protein. The table shows around 1,100,000 distinct CDR3 sequences, with around two fifths occurring only once. The specimen was blood. These receptors all stem from a man in his late teens or twenties in good health.

The V and J genes are TRBV29-1 and TRBJ2-1; 7 positions agree with TRBD1. Near its end, the DNA agrees better with TRBJ2-7, so the J call may be wrong. This CDR3 comprises 12 residues. Germline V gene sequence: CDR1 SQVTM, CDR2 ANQGSEA. Here the CDR3 DNA reads TGCGTGTACAGGGGATTTTACAATGAGCAGTACTTC. Protein product: CVYRGFYNEQYF.

The chain joins TRBV12-3 or TRBV12-4 to TRBJ2-1; D not certain. The germline V and J ends were trimmed by 10 bases and 2 bases, with 15 bases remaining between them. The CDR3 covers 14 residues. The CDR3 bases are TGTGCCAACAGCCGACTGGGCCCCTACAATGAGCAGTTCTTC. Translated, it gives CANSRLGPYNEQFF.

This clonotype was found a few times. The rearrangement links TRBV20-1 to TRBJ1-4; D is unresolved. The CDR3 extends over 14 amino acids. The V gene lost 3 bases and the J gene lost 8 bases, with 16 bases spanning the gap. Germline V CDR1 and CDR2: DFQATT, SNEGSKA (reference sequence). CDR3 DNA sequence: TGCAGTGCTAGTAGAGGGAACGGAGGCGAAAAACTGTTTTTT. This translates into CSASRGNGGEKLFF.

The rearrangement links TRBV7-2 to TRBJ2-2, with D maybe TRBD1 (5 bases). The CDR3 is 14 amino acids. Looked up from germline, CDR1 is SGHTA and CDR2 is FQGNSA. Trimming stripped 7 bases from V and 0 bases from J, with 9 bases between. This CDR3 is CASTKDTNTGELFF. DNA for the CDR3: TGTGCCAGCACCAAGGACACGAACACCGGGGAGCTGTTTTTT.

This clonotype appeared a few times. This rearrangement joins TRBV20-1 to TRBJ1-1; D is unresolved. This CDR3 comprises 13 residues. Germline V gene data show CDR1 as DFQATT and CDR2 as SNEGSKA (reference sequence). Trimming shortened V by 6 bases and J by 1 base, and 12 bases separated the two germline ends. In nucleotides, the CDR3 is TGCAGTGCACCCGGACGGCAGAACACTGAAGCTTTCTTT. It translates to CSAPGRQNTEAFF.

This chain joins TRBV7-9 and TRBJ1-1, with 7 bases aligning to TRBD1. Germline lookup yields CDR1 SEHNR and CDR2 FQNEAQ (reference sequence). The CDR3 is 14 amino acids. Unmatched junction bases numbered 6, after V lost 5 bases and J lost 3 bases. CDR3: CASSARTGDTEAFF. As DNA, the CDR3 is TGTGCCAGCAGCGCGCGCACAGGGGACACTGAAGCTTTCTTT.

Only a few counts were recorded for this clonotype. The chain has TRBV12-3 or TRBV12-4 and TRBJ2-2, with D hard to call. The CDR3 runs 16 residues. The V end lost 3 bases, the J end lost 2 bases, and 13 bases lay between the germline ends. CDR3 protein: CASSFQIKANTGELFF. DNA of the CDR3: TGTGCCAGCAGTTTTCAAATTAAAGCCAACACCGGGGAGCTGTTTTTT.

This clonotype has more than one count but fewer than ten. The chain carries TRBV29-1 and TRBJ1-2, with 7 nucleotides matching TRBD1. Trimming took 7 bases from V and 6 from J; bases not matched to a gene: 11. The length of the CDR3 is 13 residues. Germline V gene data show CDR1 as SQVTM and CDR2 as ANQGSEA. In DNA form, the CDR3 reads TGCAGCGGATCCTCTAGCGGGACAGATGGCTACACCTTC. Its translation is CSGSSSGTDGYTF.

The chain is built from TRBV7-2 and TRBJ2-4, with TRBD1 matching 7 bases. This CDR3 comprises 16 residues. With V trimmed by 1 base and J by 1 base, 4 bases remained unmatched. Germline V gives CDR1 SGHTA, CDR2 FQGNSA. CDR3 in DNA: TGTGCCAGCAGCTTAGAGGGGGCCTTGGCCAAAAACATTCAGTACTTC. The encoded protein is CASSLEGALAKNIQYF.

This clonotype was recorded at least ten times. The gene calls are TRBV6-2 or TRBV6-3 and TRBJ2-5; 8 bases fit TRBD2. CDR3 size: 14 residues. Trimming cost V 2 bases and J 5 bases; bases outside gene matches: 4. Germline values: CDR1 MNHEY, CDR2 SVGEGT. The CDR3, as DNA: TGTGCCAGCAGTTACAGGACTAGCTGGGAGACCCAGTACTTC. This encodes CASSYRTSWETQYF.

V and J are TRBV6-2 or TRBV6-3 and TRBJ2-7; D might be TRBD1 (6 bases). V lost 5 bases and J 3 bases, leaving 17 bases between the germline ends. The CDR3 has 15 residues. Germline CDR1 MNHEY, CDR2 SVGEGT. CDR3 DNA sequence: TGTGCCAGCAGTCCCCGACAGGCGGAGGTCTACGAGCAGTACTTC. Encoded protein: CASSPRQAEVYEQYF.

There are a few counts of this clonotype. The rearrangement links TRBV7-2 to TRBJ2-2, with D perhaps being TRBD1 or TRBD2 (5 bases each). The CDR3 covers 18 residues. V was shortened by 3 bases and J by 0 bases, with 17 bases between the two germline ends. Germline CDR1 and CDR2: SGHTA and FQGNSA. The CDR3 region is CASSFTGTVGTNTGELFF. For the CDR3, the DNA is TGTGCCAGCAGCTTCACCGGGACGGTGGGCACGAACACCGGGGAGCTGTTTTTT.

As regards this clonotype: This clone may be a read error of a much larger clone one base away. V and J are TRBV4-2 and TRBJ2-7, with TRBD1 matching 7 bases. Per the germline V gene, CDR1 is LGHNA and CDR2 is YNFKEQ. The CDR3 is 13 residues long. The CDR3 is CVSSPTGFYEQYF. The CDR3 nucleotides are TGTGTCAGCAGCCCGACAGGGTTCTACGAGCAGTACTTC.

The chain carries TRBV6-5 and TRBJ2-1, with unresolved D. The germline gives CDR1 MNHEY, CDR2 SVGAGI. V shed 6 bases and J shed 8 bases, with 8 bases lying between them. The CDR3 has 11 amino acids. CDR3 DNA: TGTGCCAGCAGAGTTTCGGATGAGCAGTTCTTC. Its translation is CASRVSDEQFF.

The chain uses TRBV7-9 and TRBJ1-2; D possibly corresponds to TRBD1 (6 bases). V was clipped by 7 bases and J by 5 bases, with 17 bases between them. This CDR3 has 14 amino acids. Germline CDR1 reads SEHNR; CDR2 reads FQNEAQ (reference sequence). The CDR3 nucleotides read TGTGCCAGCACTCAGGGGTTGGGGCAATATGGCTACACCTTC. This translates into CASTQGLGQYGYTF.

This clonotype was detected a few times. V gene TRBV3-1 combines with J gene TRBJ1-1; D is ambiguous. V was cut by 1 base and J by 4 bases, with 10 bases left in between. The CDR3 covers 14 residues. From germline, CDR1 is LGHDT and CDR2 YNNKEL (reference sequence). The CDR3 loop is CASSQGGRITEAFF. The CDR3 DNA sequence: TGTGCCAGCAGCCAAGGAGGCAGGATCACTGAAGCTTTCTTT. The variable domain in full, with the rest retrieved from reference TRBV3-1 and TRBJ1-1, is DTAVSQTPKYLVTQMGNDKSIKCEQNLGHDTMYWYKQDSKKFLKIMFSYNNKELIINETVPNRFSPKSPDKAHLNLHINSLELGDSAVYFCASSQGGRITEAFFGQGTRLTVV.

The chain has TRBV5-5 and TRBJ1-5; no clear D gene. CDR1 and CDR2 (germline): SGHKS, YYEKEE (reference sequence). The CDR3 spans 13 residues. V was clipped by 1 base and J by 4 bases, with 6 bases between them. This CDR3 reads CASSLMRNQPQHF. The DNA of the CDR3 is TGTGCCAGCAGCTTGATGAGAAATCAGCCCCAGCATTTT.

This clonotype was observed at least ten times. V is TRBV12-3 or TRBV12-4 and J is TRBJ2-7; D gene unclear. V shed 6 bases and J shed 2 bases, with 8 bases lying between them. This CDR3 is built from 12 residues. In DNA form, the CDR3 reads TGTGCCAGCAGCTATGCAACCTACGAGCAGTACTTC. It is translated as CASSYATYEQYF.

This clonotype was detected only a few times. This chain's CDR3 is CASSSGTSGPDTQYF. As DNA, the CDR3 is TGCGCCAGCAGCAGCGGGACTAGCGGACCAGATACGCAGTATTTT. V is TRBV5-1 and J is TRBJ2-3; 11 bases match TRBD2. V lost 4 bases, J lost 4 bases, and 5 bases stayed unmatched. The CDR3 sequence is 15 residues long. From germline, CDR1 is SGHRS and CDR2 YFSETQ.

For this clonotype: This sequence may be a read error, since a much larger clone differs from it by one base. In nucleotides, the CDR3 is TGCAGCGTTGCCCTAGGGAGCGGGGGAACTGAGCAGTTCTTC. It specifies CSVALGSGGTEQFF. The chain uses TRBV29-1 and TRBJ2-1; 8 nucleotides align to TRBD2. V shed 4 bases, J shed 9 bases, and the junction held 11 bases outside the gene matches. The germline gives CDR1 SQVTM, CDR2 ANQGSEA. The CDR3 has 14 residues.

The genes are TRBV20-1 and TRBJ2-1; TRBD2 agrees at 7 bases. In germline, CDR1 is DFQATT, CDR2 SNEGSKA (reference sequence). J gave up 2 bases and V 5 bases, and 6 bases lay outside the gene matches. CDR3 length: 14 amino acids. DNA for the CDR3: TGCAGTGCTGCCGCTGCGGGGGCCTACAATGAGCAGTTCTTC. This encodes CSAAAAGAYNEQFF.

For this clonotype: Being one base from a much bigger clone, this may be a read error. This chain connects TRBV3-1 to TRBJ2-1; perhaps D is TRBD1 or TRBD2 (6 bases each). The V and J ends lost 9 bases and 8 bases respectively, with 17 bases between them. This CDR3 region has 13 residues. Germline CDR1 reads LGHDT; CDR2 reads YNNKEL (reference sequence). In nucleotides, the CDR3 is TGTGCCAGTGCAAAGAGGGGGGACTATGAGCAGTTCTTC. This encodes CASAKRGDYEQFF.

The chain employs TRBV5-1 and TRBJ1-2; 7 bases line up with TRBD1. Trimming at V came to 4 bases and at J to 8 bases, leaving 8 bases not matched to a gene. Germline V gives CDR1 SGHRS, CDR2 YFSETQ. There are 13 residues in the CDR3. CDR3 DNA sequence: TGCGCCAGCAGCCCGGACAGGTCGCAAGGCTACACCTTC. It translates to CASSPDRSQGYTF.

The chain has TRBV9 and TRBJ1-6; TRBD1 matches at 10 bases. This CDR3 region has 15 residues. Germline-derived CDR1 and CDR2 are SGDLS and YYNGEE. With 5 bases clipped from V and 7 bases from J, the junction kept 6 bases outside the gene matches. CDR3: CASSAMDRGNSPLHF. The CDR3 DNA follows: TGTGCCAGCAGTGCAATGGACAGGGGGAATTCACCCCTCCACTTT.

This chain links TRBV12-5 with TRBJ1-6; 7 positions match TRBD1. This CDR3 is 14 amino acids long. Germline V lookup: CDR1 LGHNT, CDR2 FRNRAP. V dropped 2 bases and J dropped 7; count of bases not matched to a gene: 2. In DNA form, the CDR3 reads TGTGCTAGTGGTTTGACAGGGGCCAATTCACCCCTCCACTTT. Protein sequence: CASGLTGANSPLHF. Variable domain in full (rest from reference TRBV12-5 and TRBJ1-6): DARVTQTPRHKVTEMGQEVTMRCQPILGHNTVFWYRQTMMQGLELLAYFRNRAPLDDSGMPKDRFSAEMPDATLATLKIQPSEPRDSAVYFCASGLTGANSPLHFGNGTRLTVT.

This clonotype was seen a few times. The gene calls are TRBV28 and TRBJ1-5; 8 bases map to TRBD1. Unmatched junction bases numbered 10, after V lost 5 bases and J lost 4 bases. The CDR3 is made up of 16 amino acids. Germline V CDR1 and CDR2: MDHEN, SYDVKM. The CDR3 sequence is CASSEIITGGNQPQHF. The CDR3 bases are TGTGCCAGCAGTGAGATAATCACAGGGGGGAATCAGCCCCAGCATTTT.

This clonotype was seen more than once but under ten times. CDR3 residues: CSALTGPKNEKLFF. The CDR3 DNA is TGCAGTGCCTTGACAGGGCCCAAAAATGAAAAACTGTTTTTT. The rearrangement uses TRBV20-1 and TRBJ1-4; 7 bases align to TRBD1. CDR1 is DFQATT and CDR2 is SNEGSKA in the germline V gene (reference sequence). J gave up 5 bases and V 6 bases, and 9 bases lay outside the gene matches. CDR3 length: 14 residues.

The rearrangement links TRBV10-3 to TRBJ1-6; 7 bases map to TRBD1. Trimming at V came to 6 bases and at J to 5 bases, leaving 7 bases not matched to a gene. CDR1 is ENHRY, CDR2 SYGVKD, per germline. The CDR3 contains 15 residues. The CDR3 DNA reads as TGTGCCATCAGAACGGACAGGTTGGATAATTCACCCCTCCACTTT. This encodes CAIRTDRLDNSPLHF.